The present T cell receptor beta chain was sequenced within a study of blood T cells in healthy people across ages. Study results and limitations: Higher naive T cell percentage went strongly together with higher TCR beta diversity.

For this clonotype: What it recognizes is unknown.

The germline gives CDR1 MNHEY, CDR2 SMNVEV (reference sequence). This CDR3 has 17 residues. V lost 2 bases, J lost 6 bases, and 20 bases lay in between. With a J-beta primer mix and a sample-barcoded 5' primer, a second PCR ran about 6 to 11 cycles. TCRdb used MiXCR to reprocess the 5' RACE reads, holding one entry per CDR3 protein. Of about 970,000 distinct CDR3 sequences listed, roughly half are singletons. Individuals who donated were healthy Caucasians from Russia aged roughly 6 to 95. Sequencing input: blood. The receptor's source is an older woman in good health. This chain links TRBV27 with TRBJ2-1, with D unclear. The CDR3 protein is CASSLMISIYGPNEQFF. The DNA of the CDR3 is TGTGCCAGCAGTTTAATGATTTCCATCTATGGTCCCAATGAGCAGTTCTTC.